The present entry profiles one T cell receptor (beta chain) with its context. These data belong to a study of T cell changes during pregnancy in multiple sclerosis. This CDR3 has 14 residues. V gave up 6 bases and J gave up 0 bases; unmatched junction bases: 5. Germline V gene data show CDR1 as SQVTM and CDR2 as ANQGSEA. TCRdb's table, derived via immunoSEQ multiplex PCR, lists solely in-frame clones and lacks some. The profile covers around 72,000 clones, with about 89% appearing a single time and 0.4% to 0.45% taken by the ten largest. J is TRBJ1-1 and V is TRBV29-1; 9 bases fit TRBD1. The material sequenced was CD4+ T cells from peripheral blood mononuclear cells, taken before pregnancy. This TCR was sampled from a female donor with multiple sclerosis, enrolled in a pregnancy study. The CDR3 sequence is CSVGQGTMNTEAFF. CDR3 nucleotide sequence: TGCAGCGTGGGACAGGGTACAATGAACACTGAAGCTTTCTTT.